The 31 T cell receptor beta chains reported below all come from one sample, sequenced in a study of lymphopenia after photon versus proton radiotherapy. The method was immunoSEQ multiplex PCR; TCRdb's version includes in-frame clones alone and lacks a portion of them. The sample has about 160,000 clones, approximately 91% seen once. This specimen was peripheral blood, taken from a patient treated with photon-based radiotherapy. These receptor sequences come from a man aged 45-60 years with gastric cancer.

This clone has just a few counts. This CDR3 is CASSTSGTAYEQYF. The CDR3, as DNA: TGTGCCAGTAGTACATCCGGGACGGCCTACGAGCAGTACTTC. This chain links TRBV19 with TRBJ2-7; either TRBD1 or TRBD2 may supply D (5 bases each). There are 14 residues in the CDR3. CDR1 and CDR2 (germline): LNHDA, SQIVND (reference sequence). Trimming left V 4 bases short and J 2 bases short, with 12 bases between.

This sequence joins TRBV5-1 and TRBJ2-3; tentatively, D is TRBD1 (6 bases). Germline-derived CDR1 and CDR2 are SGHRS and YFSETQ. The CDR3 has 12 residues. V was cut by 5 bases and J by 6 bases, with 10 bases left in between. This CDR3 is CASRTGWDTQYF. CDR3 DNA sequence: TGCGCCAGCAGAACAGGGTGGGATACGCAGTATTTT.

The rearrangement uses TRBV30 and TRBJ1-4; D is unresolved. CDR3 size: 15 residues. The germline CDR1 and CDR2 sequences are GTSNPN and SVGIG (reference sequence). The ends were cut back, 0 bases at V and 7 bases at J, with 15 bases in the middle. Written as DNA, the CDR3 is TGTGCCTGGAGTGTACAAGGCCTAACGGGTGAAAAACTGTTTTTT. This translates into CAWSVQGLTGEKLFF.

The chain joins TRBV9 to TRBJ1-5; tentatively, D is TRBD1 (6 bases). This CDR3 contains 13 residues. The V gene lost 4 bases and the J gene lost 7 bases, with 12 bases spanning the gap. In germline, CDR1 is SGDLS, CDR2 YYNGEE. The CDR3 DNA sequence: TGTGCCAGCAGCCTGGGGGCAAGCCAGCCCCAGCATTTT. Encoded protein: CASSLGASQPQHF.

The rearrangement uses TRBV4-1 and TRBJ2-1; 9 bases match TRBD1. Germline V gene sequence: CDR1 MGHRA, CDR2 YSYEKL. This CDR3 comprises 14 residues. V was pared by 4 bases and J by 6 bases, with 4 bases of the junction left unmatched. CDR3 amino acids: CASSLQTGGNEQFF. The DNA for the CDR3 is TGCGCCAGCAGCCTCCAGACAGGGGGCAATGAGCAGTTCTTC.

V gene TRBV7-2 combines with J gene TRBJ2-5, with 11 positions matching TRBD2. Trimming removed 5 bases from V and 4 bases from J; junction bases left unmatched: 3. The germline V gene has CDR1 SGHTA and CDR2 FQGNSA. The CDR3 runs 14 residues. CDR3 nucleotides: TGTGCCAGCAGCCGTAGCGGGAGGGGAGAGACCCAGTACTTC. Protein sequence: CASSRSGRGETQYF.

The CDR3 is CASSTGTVSFTQYF. CDR3 nucleotide sequence: TGTGCCAGCAGTACCGGGACCGTCAGTTTTACGCAGTATTTT. The rearrangement joins TRBV6-5 to TRBJ2-3; D tentatively reads TRBD1 or TRBD2 (5 bases each). The length of the CDR3 is 14 residues. Per germline, CDR1 MNHEY and CDR2 SVGAGI. V was cut by 5 bases and J by 8 bases, with 17 bases left in between.

The chain uses TRBV29-1 and TRBJ2-5; TRBD1 aligns across 10 bases. The V gene's germline CDR1 is SQVTM and CDR2 ANQGSEA. V gave up 6 bases and J gave up 3 bases; unmatched junction bases: 1. The CDR3 sequence is 12 residues long. The CDR3 nucleotides are TGCAGCGTAGGGACAGGGGAAGAGACCCAGTACTTC. It codes for CSVGTGEETQYF.

This clone was recorded once. The rearrangement joins TRBV5-1 to TRBJ1-5, with a tentative D call TRBD1 (6 bases). CDR1 and CDR2 (germline): SGHRS, YFSETQ. This CDR3 region has 15 residues. V was clipped by 0 bases and J by 2 bases, with 9 bases between them. The DNA for the CDR3 is TGCGCCAGCAGCTTGGCACCAGGGGGCAATCAGCCCCAGCATTTT. Its translation is CASSLAPGGNQPQHF.

The chain is built from TRBV18 and TRBJ1-3, with D uncertain. This CDR3 region has 15 residues. Between the trimmed V and J ends, which lost 6 bases and 0 bases, there was a span of 12 bases. Germline loops: CDR1 KGHSH, CDR2 LQKENI. CDR3 coding DNA: TGTGCCAGCTCCCCCACTAGCCCCTCTGGAAACACCATATATTTT. Its protein is CASSPTSPSGNTIYF.

The chain has TRBV29-1 and TRBJ2-1; perhaps TRBD1 as D (7 bases). CDR1 SQVTM and CDR2 ANQGSEA come from the germline V gene. The V end lost 0 bases, the J end lost 3 bases, and 18 bases lay between the germline ends. This CDR3 spans 17 amino acids. The CDR3 sequence: CSVEERDRGTLYNEQFF. The CDR3 DNA is TGCAGCGTTGAAGAAAGGGACAGAGGGACTCTCTACAATGAGCAGTTCTTC.

The V and J genes are TRBV6-4 and TRBJ1-2; D is unresolved. V shed 4 bases and J shed 4 bases, with 19 bases lying between them. CDR3 length: 16 residues. Looked up from germline, CDR1 is MRHNA and CDR2 is SNTAGT. In DNA, the CDR3 is TGTGCCAGCAGTGCCTCCTCGGGTGGGCTGCCCTATGGCTACACCTTC. As protein: CASSASSGGLPYGYTF.

V gene TRBV2 combines with J gene TRBJ2-7, with 10 bases identical to TRBD2. CDR1 SNHLY and CDR2 FYNNEI come from the germline V gene. V trimming: 7 bases; J trimming: 5 bases; junction bases outside the gene matches: 5. The CDR3 length is 13 residues. The DNA for the CDR3 is TGTGCCAGCAAGGCTAGCGGGAGAGACGAGCAGTACTTC. It yields the protein CASKASGRDEQYF.

This chain links TRBV6-5 with TRBJ2-1; TRBD1 matches at 7 bases. The CDR3 runs to 14 residues. Looked up from germline, CDR1 is MNHEY and CDR2 is SVGAGI. The junction had 3 bases not matched to a gene; V was cut back by 5 bases and J by 2 bases. The CDR3 is CASSRQGAYNEQFF. As DNA, the CDR3 is TGTGCCAGCAGTCGACAGGGAGCCTACAATGAGCAGTTCTTC.

The rearrangement joins TRBV15 to TRBJ2-7, with 10 bases matching TRBD2. The V gene end was trimmed by 2 bases and the J gene end by 3 bases; junction bases not matched to a gene: 4. Germline assignment: CDR1 LNHNV and CDR2 YYDKDF (reference sequence). This CDR3 contains 15 residues. This chain's CDR3 is CATSRTGTSDYEQYF. CDR3 nucleotides: TGTGCCACCAGCAGAACCGGGACTAGCGACTACGAGCAGTACTTC.

The V and J genes are TRBV11-3 and TRBJ2-1; 7 bases map to TRBD2. Germline loops: CDR1 SGHNT, CDR2 YENEEA. V trimming: 1 base; J trimming: 4 bases; junction bases outside the gene matches: 4. The CDR3 sequence is 15 residues long. CDR3 sequence (DNA): TGTGCCAGCAGCTTAGCAGCGGGAATGTACAATGAGCAGTTCTTC. This translates into CASSLAAGMYNEQFF.

The V and J genes are TRBV19 and TRBJ2-3; perhaps TRBD2 as D (6 bases). CDR1 is LNHDA and CDR2 is SQIVND in the germline V gene (reference sequence). V was cut by 5 bases and J by 2 bases, with 17 bases left in between. This CDR3 region has 16 residues. The CDR3 nucleotides are TGTGCCAGTAGTTCATCAGGAGGGATTCCCACAGATACGCAGTATTTT. It encodes CASSSSGGIPTDTQYF.

V and J are TRBV15 and TRBJ1-1; maybe TRBD1 (6 bases). Per germline, CDR1 LNHNV and CDR2 YYDKDF (reference sequence). The CDR3 has 16 amino acids. Trimming left V 0 bases short and J 10 bases short, with 21 bases between. The CDR3 region is CATSREAGGDLIGAFF. In DNA form, the CDR3 reads TGTGCCACCAGCAGAGAGGCTGGGGGCGATCTAATCGGAGCTTTCTTT. The complete variable domain, with remaining parts taken from reference TRBV15 and TRBJ1-1, reads DAMVIQNPRYQVTQFGKPVTLSCSQTLNHNVMYWYQQKSSQAPKLLFHYYDKDFNNEADTPDNFQSRRPNTSFCFLDIRSPGLGDTAMYLCATSREAGGDLIGAFFGQGTRLTVV.

The chain recombines TRBV5-6 with TRBJ1-1, with D perhaps TRBD1 (6 bases). This CDR3 has 14 amino acids. Trimming stripped 4 bases from V and 0 bases from J, with 10 bases between. The germline V gene has CDR1 SGHDT and CDR2 YYEEEE. This CDR3 reads CASSMGQVNTEAFF. CDR3 DNA sequence: TGTGCCAGCAGCATGGGACAAGTGAACACTGAAGCTTTCTTT.

The chain employs TRBV19 and TRBJ1-5; D unclear. CDR1 is LNHDA, CDR2 SQIVND, per germline (reference sequence). The CDR3 is 15 residues long. Between the trimmed V and J ends, which lost 7 bases and 6 bases, there was a span of 19 bases. CDR3 DNA sequence: TGTGCCAGTACCTCCCGGATGGTGAACGGTCAGCCCCAGCATTTT. Amino acid sequence: CASTSRMVNGQPQHF.

This clone turned up a few times. The chain is built from TRBV30 and TRBJ1-1; the D gene is possibly TRBD1 (5 bases). V shed 5 bases and J shed 5 bases, with 9 bases lying between them. CDR3 length: 11 residues. Germline CDR1 and CDR2: GTSNPN and SVGIG (reference sequence). Here the CDR3 DNA reads TGTGCCTGGGGGGACCGGACTGAAGCTTTCTTT. This gives the protein CAWGDRTEAFF.

The CDR3 region is CASSLQTPETQYF. The CDR3, as DNA: TGTGCCAGCTCACTTCAGACGCCCGAGACCCAGTACTTC. The gene calls are TRBV18 and TRBJ2-5; no firm D call. V lost 4 bases to trimming and J lost 5 bases, with 11 bases between them. Germline CDR1 reads KGHSH; CDR2 reads LQKENI. The CDR3 totals 13 residues.

The chain couples TRBV28 to TRBJ1-4, with 8 bases matching TRBD1. J lost 6 bases, V lost 5 bases, and 11 bases had no gene match. The germline V gene has CDR1 MDHEN and CDR2 SYDVKM. The CDR3 runs 16 residues. The CDR3 region has the DNA TGTGCCAGCAGTGGGTCATCCGGGACAGGCGATGAAAAACTGTTTTTT. Translated: CASSGSSGTGDEKLFF.

The rearrangement links TRBV19 to TRBJ1-1; unclear D gene. CDR1 is LNHDA, CDR2 SQIVND, per germline (reference sequence). The CDR3 runs to 15 residues. With 4 bases removed from V and 1 base from J, the gap between germline ends came to 13 bases. The CDR3 sequence: CASSTHRRGNTEAFF. CDR3 nucleotide sequence: TGTGCCAGTAGTACCCATCGACGGGGGAACACTGAAGCTTTCTTT.

The chain is built from TRBV7-6 and TRBJ2-5, with 12 positions matching TRBD2. The CDR3 runs to 15 residues. Trimming removed 6 bases from V and 1 base from J; junction bases left unmatched: 3. In germline, CDR1 is SGHVS, CDR2 FNYEAQ. CDR3: CASRTSGGPQETQYF. Here the CDR3 DNA reads TGTGCCAGCAGAACTAGCGGGGGGCCCCAAGAGACCCAGTACTTC.

This clone was seen just once. The chain uses TRBV15 and TRBJ1-2; 9 bases are shared with TRBD1. The CDR3 has 16 amino acids. The V gene end was trimmed by 1 base and the J gene end by 8 bases; junction bases not matched to a gene: 11. Germline CDR1 and CDR2: LNHNV and YYDKDF (reference sequence). CDR3 sequence (DNA): TGTGCCACCAGCAGAGGGGGAGAACAGGGGGCAAGAGGCTACACCTTC. Protein: CATSRGGEQGARGYTF.

J is TRBJ2-1 and V is TRBV27, with D possibly TRBD2 on 5 matching bases. The V end lost 0 bases, the J end lost 4 bases, and 7 bases lay between the germline ends. CDR1 is MNHEY, CDR2 SMNVEV, per germline (reference sequence). CDR3 length: 14 residues. This chain's CDR3 is CASSLSPGYNEQFF. The CDR3 bases are TGTGCCAGCAGTTTATCGCCGGGGTACAATGAGCAGTTCTTC.

The chain couples TRBV5-1 to TRBJ2-1; D is uncertain. CDR1 and CDR2 (germline): SGHRS, YFSETQ. The CDR3 extends over 13 amino acids. The V and J ends lost 0 bases and 5 bases respectively, with 6 bases between them. CDR3: CASSLVSDNEQFF. The DNA of the CDR3 is TGCGCCAGCAGCTTGGTGTCAGACAATGAGCAGTTCTTC.

This clone was seen once. DNA for the CDR3: TGTGCCAGCAGCTTGGGGGCTAGCGGGAGTTACAATGAGCAGTTCTTC. Protein sequence: CASSLGASGSYNEQFF. The gene calls are TRBV5-4 and TRBJ2-1, with 10 bases lining up with TRBD2. Germline V gene data show CDR1 as SGHNT and CDR2 as YYREEE (reference sequence). The CDR3 consists of 16 residues. Trimming cost V 0 bases and J 4 bases; bases outside gene matches: 4. Using reference TRBV5-4 and TRBJ2-1 for the parts outside the CDR3, the full variable domain is ETGVTQSPTHLIKTRGQQVTLRCSSQSGHNTVSWYQQALGQGPQFIFQYYREEENGRGNFPPRFSGLQFPNYSSELNVNALELDDSALYLCASSLGASGSYNEQFFGPGTRLTVL.

The chain links TRBV5-8 to TRBJ2-7; 7 nucleotides line up with TRBD1. The CDR3 is 15 amino acids. Germline-derived CDR1 and CDR2 are SGHTS and YDEGEE. The V segment lost 2 bases and the J segment 3 bases; nucleotides outside the gene matches: 8. CDR3 sequence (DNA): TGTGCCAGCAGCTTACTCCCGGACAGGCACTACGAGCAGTACTTC. Encoded protein: CASSLLPDRHYEQYF.

V gene TRBV30 combines with J gene TRBJ1-1, with unresolved D. V gave up 5 bases and J gave up 1 base, with 8 bases separating them. The CDR3 sequence is 12 residues long. Germline loops: CDR1 GTSNPN, CDR2 SVGIG (reference sequence). CDR3 coding DNA: TGTGCCTGGTCACAAAAGAACACTGAAGCTTTCTTT. It encodes CAWSQKNTEAFF.